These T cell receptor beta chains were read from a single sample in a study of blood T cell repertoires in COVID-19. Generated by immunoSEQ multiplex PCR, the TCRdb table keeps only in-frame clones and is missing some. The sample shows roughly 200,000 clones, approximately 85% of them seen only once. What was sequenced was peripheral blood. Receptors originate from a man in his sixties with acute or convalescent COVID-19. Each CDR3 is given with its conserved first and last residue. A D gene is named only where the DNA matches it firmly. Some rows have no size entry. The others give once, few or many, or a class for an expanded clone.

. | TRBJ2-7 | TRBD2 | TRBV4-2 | TGTGCCAGCAGCCAAGACCCAGCGGGAGGTTACGAGCAGTACTTC | CASSQDPAGGYEQYF
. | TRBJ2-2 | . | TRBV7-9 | TGTGCCAGCAGCTTAGCGTTTCCAGGGCGGACCGGGGAGCTGTTTTTT | CASSLAFPGRTGELFF
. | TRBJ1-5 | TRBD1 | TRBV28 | TGTGCCAGCAGTACACCGGACAGGGCCATTCAGCCCCAGCATTTT | CASSTPDRAIQPQHF
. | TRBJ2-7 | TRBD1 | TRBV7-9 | TGTGCCAGCAGCCCGACGGTAGGGACAGGGGGGCCCGAGCAGTACTTC | CASSPTVGTGGPEQYF
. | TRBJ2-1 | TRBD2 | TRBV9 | TGTGCCAGCAGCGTAGAGGGGACTAGCAGTGAGCAGTTCTTC | CASSVEGTSSEQFF
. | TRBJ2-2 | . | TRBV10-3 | TGTGCCATCAGTGAGACCGGGGGGAACACCGGGGAGCTGTTTTTT | CAISETGGNTGELFF
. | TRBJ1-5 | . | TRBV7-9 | TGTGCCAGCAGCTTAGACGAGGACAATCAGCCCCAGCATTTT | CASSLDEDNQPQHF
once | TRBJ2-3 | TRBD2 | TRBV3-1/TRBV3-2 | TGTGCCAGCAGCCAATCGGCGGGAGACGCAGATACGCAGTATTTT | CASSQSAGDADTQYF
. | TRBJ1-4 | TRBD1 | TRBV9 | TGTGCCAGCAGCCCAGGGGGGACAGGGAGCGAAAAACTGTTTTTT | CASSPGGTGSEKLFF
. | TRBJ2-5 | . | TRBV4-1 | TGCGCCAGCAGCCACTTAGATATGGGACTGGCAGGGACCCAGTACTTC | CASSHLDMGLAGTQYF
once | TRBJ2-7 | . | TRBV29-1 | TGCAGCGTTGCAGGGACACTGGATATGTACGAGCAGTACTTC | CSVAGTLDMYEQYF
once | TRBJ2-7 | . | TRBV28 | TGTGCCAGCAGTCCTGGAGACAGCTCATCCTACGAGCAGTACTTC | CASSPGDSSSYEQYF
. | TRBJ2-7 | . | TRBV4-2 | TGTGCCAGCAGCCCTGACTACCAACTCTCCTACGAGCAGTACTTC | CASSPDYQLSYEQYF
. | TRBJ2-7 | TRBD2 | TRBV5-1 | TGCGCCAGCAGCTTCCAAACCTCTAGCGGGACGGCCCTAGGGCGGGGGTACGAGCAGTACTTC | CASSFQTSSGTALGRGYEQYF
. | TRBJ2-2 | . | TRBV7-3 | TGTGCCAGCAGCTTCCGGACTACGGGGAGGGGGACCGGGGAGCTGTTTTTT | CASSFRTTGRGTGELFF
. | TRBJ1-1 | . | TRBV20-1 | TGCAGGGCTGCGGCCTCGGCCGAAGCTTTCTTT | CRAAASAEAFF
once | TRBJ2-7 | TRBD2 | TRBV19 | TGTGCCACACGCCGGACTAGCGGATCCTACGAGCAGTACTTC | CATRRTSGSYEQYF
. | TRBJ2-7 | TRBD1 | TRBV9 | TGTGCCAGCAGCCCTTGGACAGGGACCTACGAGCAGTACTTC | CASSPWTGTYEQYF
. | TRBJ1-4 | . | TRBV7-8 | TGTGCCAGCAGCTCCCAGGGCGGAACGGTTGAAAAACTGTTTTTT | CASSSQGGTVEKLFF
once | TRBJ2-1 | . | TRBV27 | TGTGCCAGCATTTATCGGGAAGTTCTCATCAATGAGCAGTTCTTC | CASIYREVLINEQFF
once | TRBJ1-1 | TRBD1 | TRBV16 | TGTGCCAGCAGCCAGGACAGGAGGGGGACTGAAGCTTTCTTT | CASSQDRRGTEAFF
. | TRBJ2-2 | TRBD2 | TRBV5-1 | TGCGCCAGCAGCTTTATAGCGGGAGGGCCCGGGGAGCTGTTTTTT | CASSFIAGGPGELFF
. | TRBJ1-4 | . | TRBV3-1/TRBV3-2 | TGTGCCAGCAGCCAGACAGGTGACATGGCGGATGAAAAACTGTTTTTT | CASSQTGDMADEKLFF
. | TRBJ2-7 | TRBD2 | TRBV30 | TGTGCCTGGACCCCTAGCGGGAATCAGTGGGAGCAGTACTTC | CAWTPSGNQWEQYF
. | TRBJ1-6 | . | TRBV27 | TGTGCCAGCAGTTTTCACAGCGGTTCACCCCTCCACTTT | CASSFHSGSPLHF
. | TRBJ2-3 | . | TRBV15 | TGTGCCACCAGCGGCCCAGCGCGAGCTAGCACAGATACGCAGTATTTT | CATSGPARASTDTQYF
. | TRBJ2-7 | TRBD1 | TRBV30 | TGTGCCTGGAGCAGAAAGGGGGCCAGGAACGAGCAGTACTTC | CAWSRKGARNEQYF
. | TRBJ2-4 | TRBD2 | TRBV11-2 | TGTGCCAGCAACCCCGGGGGGTCCAAAAACATTCAGTACTTC | CASNPGGSKNIQYF
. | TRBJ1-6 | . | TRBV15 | TGTGCCACCAGCGGGAGGGGCGGGAACAAACCCCGTAATTCACCCCTCCACTTT | CATSGRGGNKPRNSPLHF
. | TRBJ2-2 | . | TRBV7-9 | TGTGCCAGCAGCTTAGGGTCTTCAGGGGGGTCGAACACCGGGGAGCTGTTTTTT | CASSLGSSGGSNTGELFF
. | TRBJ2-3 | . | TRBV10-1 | TGCGCCAGCAGTGAAGGGGTGGGAGGTATGATAGATACGCAGTATTTT | CASSEGVGGMIDTQYF
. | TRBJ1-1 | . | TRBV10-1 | TGCGCCAGCAGCGAGGACCGCAAAGGGGACACTGAAGCTTTCTTT | CASSEDRKGDTEAFF
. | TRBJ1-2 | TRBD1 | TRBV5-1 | TGCGCCAGCAGGGGGACAGACTATGGCTACACCTTC | CASRGTDYGYTF
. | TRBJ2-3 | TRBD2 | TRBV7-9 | TGTGCCAGCAGCCCGGGACTAGCGGAACGCACAGATACGCAGTATTTT | CASSPGLAERTDTQYF
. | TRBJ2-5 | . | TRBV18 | TGTGCCAGCTCACTCTCAGGGGAAGAGACCCAGTACTTC | CASSLSGEETQYF
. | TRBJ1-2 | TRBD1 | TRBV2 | TGTGCCAGCAGTGAAACAGGGGGCAGCTATGGCTACACCTTC | CASSETGGSYGYTF
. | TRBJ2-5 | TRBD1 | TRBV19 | TGTGCCAGTAGTTGGGACAGAGGCGAGACCCAGTACTTC | CASSWDRGETQYF
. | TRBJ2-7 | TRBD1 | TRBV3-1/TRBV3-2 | TGTGCCAGCAGCCAGGGACAGGGGAGCAAGCAGTACTTC | CASSQGQGSKQYF
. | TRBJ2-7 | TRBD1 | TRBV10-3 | TGTGCCATCAAAACCGGGACAGGGACCTACGAGCAGTACTTC | CAIKTGTGTYEQYF
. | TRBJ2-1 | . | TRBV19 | TGTGCCAGTAGTATCGGGGTGTACAATGAGCAGTTCTTC | CASSIGVYNEQFF
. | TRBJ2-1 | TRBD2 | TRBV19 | TGTGCCAGTAGCCGGCTCGCGGGAGGTATGGGTGAGCAGTTCTTC | CASSRLAGGMGEQFF
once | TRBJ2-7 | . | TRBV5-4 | TGTGCCAGCAGCCCGGGCGGGACGCAATACGAGCAGTACTTC | CASSPGGTQYEQYF
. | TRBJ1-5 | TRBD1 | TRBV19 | TGTGCCAGTAGCTCTCCGAGGACAGGGTGGTCTGGCAATCAGCCCCAGCATTTT | CASSSPRTGWSGNQPQHF
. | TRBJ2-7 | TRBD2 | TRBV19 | TGTGCCAGTAGTATATCTGGGACTAGCCCCATCTACGAGCAGTACTTC | CASSISGTSPIYEQYF
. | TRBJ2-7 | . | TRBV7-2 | TGTGCCAGCAGCTTAGCGCCGGGACTCCCCTACGAGCAGTACTTC | CASSLAPGLPYEQYF
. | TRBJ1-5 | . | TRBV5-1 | TGCGCCAGCAGCTTGGCCGGGGGGCCCAGCAATCAGCCCCAGCATTTT | CASSLAGGPSNQPQHF
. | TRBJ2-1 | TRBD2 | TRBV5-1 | TGCGCCAGCAGCCCGGGACTAGCGGCCTACAATGAGCAGTTCTTC | CASSPGLAAYNEQFF
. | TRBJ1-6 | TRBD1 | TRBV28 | TGTGCCAGCAGTTTGGGGGGGACAGGGGGTTATAATTCACCCCTCCACTTT | CASSLGGTGGYNSPLHF
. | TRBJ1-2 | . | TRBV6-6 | TGTGCCAGCACCCAAGGGGGGAGGGCCGCTGGCTACACCTTC | CASTQGGRAAGYTF
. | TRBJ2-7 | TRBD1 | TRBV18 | TGTGCCAGCTCACCCGGGACAGGGGGCTACGAGCAGTACTTC | CASSPGTGGYEQYF
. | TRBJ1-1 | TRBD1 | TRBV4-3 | TGCGCCAGCAGCCAAAGCGACAGGGGAACTGAAGCTTTCTTT | CASSQSDRGTEAFF